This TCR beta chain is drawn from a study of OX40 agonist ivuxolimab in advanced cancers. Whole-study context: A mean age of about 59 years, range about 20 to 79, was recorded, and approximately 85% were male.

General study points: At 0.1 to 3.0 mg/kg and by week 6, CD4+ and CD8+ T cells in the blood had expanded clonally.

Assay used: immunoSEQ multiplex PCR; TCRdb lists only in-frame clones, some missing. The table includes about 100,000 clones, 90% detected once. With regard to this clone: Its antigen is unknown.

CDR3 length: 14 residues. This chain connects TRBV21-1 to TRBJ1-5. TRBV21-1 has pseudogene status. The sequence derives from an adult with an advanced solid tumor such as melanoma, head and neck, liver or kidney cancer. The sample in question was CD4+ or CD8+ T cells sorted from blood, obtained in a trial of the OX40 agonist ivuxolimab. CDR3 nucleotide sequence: TGTGCCAGCAGCCCCGGGCTGGAGAATCAGCCCCAGCATTTT. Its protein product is CASSPGLENQPQHF.